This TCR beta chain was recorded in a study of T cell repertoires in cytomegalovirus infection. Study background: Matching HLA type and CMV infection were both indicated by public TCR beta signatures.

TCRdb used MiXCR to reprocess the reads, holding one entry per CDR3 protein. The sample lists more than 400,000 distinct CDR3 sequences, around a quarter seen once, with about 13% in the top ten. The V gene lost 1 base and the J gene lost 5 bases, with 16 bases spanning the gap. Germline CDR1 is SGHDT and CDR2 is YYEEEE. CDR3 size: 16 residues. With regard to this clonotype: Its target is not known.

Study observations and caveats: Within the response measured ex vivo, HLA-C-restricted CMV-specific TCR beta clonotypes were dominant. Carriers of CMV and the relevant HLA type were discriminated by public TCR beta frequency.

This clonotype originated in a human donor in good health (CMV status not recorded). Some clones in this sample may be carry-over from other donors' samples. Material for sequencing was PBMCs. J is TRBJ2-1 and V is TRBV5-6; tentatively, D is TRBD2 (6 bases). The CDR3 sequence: CASSLYTASAHNEQFF. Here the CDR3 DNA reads TGTGCCAGCAGCTTGTACACGGCTAGCGCCCACAATGAGCAGTTCTTC.